This entry lists 16 T cell receptor beta chains sequenced from one sample in a study of identical twins' blood T cells. MiXCR, applied by TCRdb to the 5' RACE reads, yields one record per CDR3 protein. The sample carries 350,000 to 400,000 distinct CDR3 sequences, under 30% recorded once. The sample consisted of PBMCs. The receptor source for this set is a woman between 18 and 50 years old in good health.

The chain has TRBV20-1 and TRBJ2-1; no clear D. V dropped 5 bases and J dropped 0 bases, with 8 bases sitting between them. Germline CDR1 DFQATT, CDR2 SNEGSKA (reference sequence). The CDR3 sequence is 13 residues long. CDR3 DNA sequence: TGCAGTGCTGGGCGCGGCTCCTACAATGAGCAGTTCTTC. Protein: CSAGRGSYNEQFF.

V usage is TRBV19 and J usage is TRBJ2-7; 10 nucleotides line up with TRBD2. This CDR3 comprises 15 residues. J gave up 6 bases and V 3 bases, and 8 bases lay outside the gene matches. The germline gives CDR1 LNHDA, CDR2 SQIVND (reference sequence). CDR3 region: CASSIIGSGRLEQYF. The DNA of the CDR3 is TGTGCCAGTAGTATTATTGGTAGCGGGAGGCTCGAGCAGTACTTC.

The chain has TRBV6-2 or TRBV6-3 and TRBJ1-2, with TRBD1 as a possible D gene (5 bases). CDR1 is MNHEY, CDR2 SVGEGT, per germline. The V end was cut by 2 bases, the J end by 5 bases, with 9 bases between. This CDR3 region has 13 residues. The CDR3 coding sequence is TGTGCCAGCAGTTACGGACATACATATGGCTACACCTTC. Protein sequence: CASSYGHTYGYTF.

The gene calls are TRBV19 and TRBJ1-1; D is unresolved. Trimming left V 3 bases short and J 1 base short, with 9 bases between. The CDR3 consists of 14 residues. Germline V gene lookup returns CDR1 LNHDA and CDR2 SQIVND (reference sequence). CDR3 nucleotides: TGTGCCAGTAGTATTCATGGGCCGAACACTGAAGCTTTCTTT. It yields the protein CASSIHGPNTEAFF.

This clonotype has just a few counts. The CDR3 protein is CSDTRGLNTEAFF. CDR3 nucleotide sequence: TGCAGCGATACCAGGGGATTGAACACTGAAGCTTTCTTT. The chain links TRBV29-1 to TRBJ1-1; a possible D gene is TRBD1 (6 bases). Looked up from germline, CDR1 is SQVTM and CDR2 is ANQGSEA. Trimming pared 7 bases from V and 0 bases from J, leaving 12 bases between. This CDR3 is built from 13 residues.

CDR3: CASSSQGASTEAFF. The CDR3 bases are TGTGCCAGCAGCTCACAGGGGGCTAGCACTGAAGCTTTCTTT. V gene TRBV7-9 combines with J gene TRBJ1-1, with 9 nucleotides matching TRBD1. This CDR3 has 14 amino acids. Germline V gives CDR1 SEHNR, CDR2 FQNEAQ (reference sequence). V lost 4 bases, J lost 4 bases, and 4 bases stayed unmatched. The full variable domain, with the rest looked up from reference TRBV7-9 and TRBJ1-1, is DTGVSQNPRHKITKRGQNVTFRCDPISEHNRLYWYRQTLGQGPEFLTYFQNEAQLEKSRLLSDRFSAERPKGSFSTLEIQRTEQGDSAMYLCASSSQGASTEAFFGQGTRLTVV.

With regard to this clonotype: Just one base apart from a much larger clone, this may be a read error. The CDR3 protein is CAGSLDVYEQYF. The CDR3 bases are TGCGCCGGCAGCTTGGATGTTTACGAGCAGTACTTC. This sequence joins TRBV5-1 and TRBJ2-7; no reliable D call. CDR3 length: 12 residues. Per the germline V gene, CDR1 is SGHRS and CDR2 is YFSETQ.

The chain recombines TRBV11-2 with TRBJ1-2, with a possible D match to TRBD1 (5 bases). This CDR3 spans 15 amino acids. V was pared by 0 bases and J by 1 base, with 9 bases between. Germline V gene lookup returns CDR1 SGHAT and CDR2 FQNNGV. CDR3 loop: CASSLDRGFNYGYTF. Written as DNA, the CDR3 is TGTGCCAGCAGCTTAGATCGGGGCTTTAACTATGGCTACACCTTC.

The rearrangement uses TRBV6-2 or TRBV6-3 and TRBJ1-2; D possibly corresponds to TRBD1 (6 bases). This CDR3 has 14 residues. V was clipped by 6 bases and J by 2 bases, with 13 bases between them. From germline, CDR1 is MNHEY and CDR2 SVGEGT. CDR3 nucleotide sequence: TGTGCCAGCAGACCCTTTCAGGGGAACTATGGCTACACCTTC. Translation gives CASRPFQGNYGYTF.

Points on this clonotype: This may be a read error, as it is one base from a much larger clone. This chain connects TRBV11-2 to TRBJ1-1; D uncertain. Germline V gives CDR1 SGHAT, CDR2 FQNNGV. This CDR3 is 12 amino acids long. The CDR3: CASSLRETESFF. For the CDR3, the DNA is TGTGCCAGCAGCTTAAGGGAAACTGAATCTTTCTTT.

The V and J genes are TRBV3-1 and TRBJ1-3, with 9 bases matching TRBD1. The CDR3 consists of 16 residues. The J segment lost 9 bases and the V segment lost 2 bases, leaving 11 bases of the junction unmatched. Per the germline V gene, CDR1 is LGHDT and CDR2 is YNNKEL (reference sequence). The CDR3 DNA is TGTGCCAGCAGCCAAATGACCGGGACAGGGATGAGCACCATATATTTT. Its protein product is CASSQMTGTGMSTIYF. The variable domain in full, with the rest retrieved from reference TRBV3-1 and TRBJ1-3, is DTAVSQTPKYLVTQMGNDKSIKCEQNLGHDTMYWYKQDSKKFLKIMFSYNNKELIINETVPNRFSPKSPDKAHLNLHINSLELGDSAVYFCASSQMTGTGMSTIYFGEGSWLTVV.

The chain recombines TRBV30 with TRBJ2-1; TRBD2 aligns across 10 bases. The CDR3 contains 14 residues. V gave up 4 bases and J gave up 4 bases; unmatched junction bases: 4. The germline gives CDR1 GTSNPN, CDR2 SVGIG (reference sequence). The CDR3 region is CAWIGTSVYNEQFF. The DNA of the CDR3 is TGTGCCTGGATCGGGACTAGCGTGTACAATGAGCAGTTCTTC.

This clonotype was detected many times. The chain is built from TRBV6-4 and TRBJ2-2, with D tentatively TRBD1 or TRBD2 (6 bases each). The CDR3 is 14 amino acids. Between the trimmed V and J ends, which lost 2 bases and 5 bases, there was a span of 9 bases. Per germline, CDR1 MRHNA and CDR2 SNTAGT. CDR3 sequence (DNA): TGTGCCAGCAGTGACAGGAGGGGGACCGGGGAGCTGTTTTTT. This gives the protein CASSDRRGTGELFF.

In its sample, this clonotype was seen a few times. The chain has TRBV20-1 and TRBJ2-7, with D unresolved. V was clipped by 3 bases and J by 1 base, with 10 bases between them. The CDR3 length is 13 residues. Germline loops: CDR1 DFQATT, CDR2 SNEGSKA (reference sequence). The CDR3 region is CSASRAVSYEQYF. Here the CDR3 DNA reads TGCAGTGCTAGTCGGGCTGTATCCTACGAGCAGTACTTC.

Notes on this clonotype: Since a much larger clone is just one base distant, this may be a read error. The chain recombines TRBV2 with TRBJ2-7; D gene uncertain. Germline V lookup: CDR1 SNHLY, CDR2 FYNNEI. Deletions cut 0 bases from V and 3 bases from J, with 18 bases between. The CDR3 is 17 amino acids. CDR3 nucleotide sequence: TGTGCCAGCAGTGAAGCGTTACGAGCGCGGCGTTTCTACGAGCAGTACTTC. This codes for CASSEALRARRFYEQYF.

The table lists this clonotype with many counts. The V call is TRBV19, the J call TRBJ1-2, with D possibly being TRBD1 (6 bases). Germline-derived CDR1 and CDR2 are LNHDA and SQIVND (reference sequence). Between the trimmed V and J ends, which lost 3 bases and 7 bases, there was a span of 15 bases. This CDR3 has 14 amino acids. The CDR3 protein is CASSIVTGSFGYTF. In DNA, the CDR3 is TGTGCCAGTAGTATCGTAACAGGGAGTTTTGGCTACACCTTC.